These 22 T cell receptor beta chains came from one sample sequenced in a study of CD8 T cells in Susac syndrome. The authors reverse transcribed roughly 0.5 to 1 ug RNA with random hexamers. TCRdb called the immunoSEQ multiplex PCR reads again in MiXCR, with one record for every CDR3 protein. The sample holds 100,000 or so distinct CDR3 sequences; roughly 96% are singletons and the top ten take approximately 0.33%. The specimen sequenced was CD8+ T cells from PBMCs. These receptors were taken from a human donor with Susac syndrome.

V is TRBV18 and J is TRBJ2-4; D may be TRBD2 (6 bases). The CDR3 sequence is 13 residues long. The V gene's germline CDR1 is KGHSH and CDR2 LQKENI. V lost 5 bases and J 6 bases, leaving 11 bases between the germline ends. CDR3 residues: CASSVREINIQYF. In nucleotides, the CDR3 is TGTGCCAGCTCAGTCCGGGAGATAAACATTCAGTACTTC.

The chain recombines TRBV20-1 with TRBJ1-2, with D possibly TRBD1 on 6 matching bases. The CDR3 loop spans 14 amino acids. Per the germline V gene, CDR1 is DFQATT and CDR2 is SNEGSKA (reference sequence). Deletions cut 6 bases from V and 4 bases from J, with 18 bases between. CDR3 amino acids: CSARFGTRSYGYTF. The CDR3 DNA is TGCAGTGCACGATTTGGGACAAGGAGCTATGGCTACACCTTC.

The chain is built from TRBV6-4 and TRBJ1-6; D is unresolved. The CDR3 loop spans 10 amino acids. CDR1 is MRHNA, CDR2 SNTAGT, per germline. Between the trimmed V and J ends, which lost 10 bases and 8 bases, there was a span of 6 bases. The CDR3 region is CAIIYSPLHF. The CDR3 coding sequence is TGTGCCATCATTTATTCACCCCTCCACTTT.

J is TRBJ1-1 and V is TRBV7-9, with no clear D. V dropped 6 bases and J dropped 2 bases, with 7 bases sitting between them. This CDR3 has 12 residues. CDR1 SEHNR and CDR2 FQNEAQ come from the germline V gene (reference sequence). CDR3 protein: CASRTANTEAFF. CDR3 bases: TGTGCCAGCAGGACTGCCAACACTGAAGCTTTCTTT. The full variable domain, with the rest looked up from reference TRBV7-9 and TRBJ1-1, is DTGVSQNPRHKITKRGQNVTFRCDPISEHNRLYWYRQTLGQGPEFLTYFQNEAQLEKSRLLSDRFSAERPKGSFSTLEIQRTEQGDSAMYLCASRTANTEAFFGQGTRLTVV.

The genes are TRBV7-8 and TRBJ1-5, with D possibly TRBD1 on 5 matching bases. The CDR3 runs 15 residues. Germline V lookup: CDR1 SGHVS, CDR2 FQNEAQ. V lost 0 bases and J lost 7, with 13 bases in between. Here the CDR3 reads CASSLARVSGQPQHF. As DNA, the CDR3 is TGTGCCAGCAGCTTAGCCAGGGTATCGGGCCAGCCCCAGCATTTT.

V is TRBV27 and J is TRBJ1-4; D is possibly TRBD1 (6 bases). CDR1 and CDR2 from the germline V gene are MNHEY and SMNVEV (reference sequence). This CDR3 spans 15 amino acids. V gave up 0 bases and J gave up 4 bases, with 9 bases separating them. The CDR3 spells CASSLSGADNEKLFF. CDR3 nucleotides: TGTGCCAGCAGTTTATCGGGGGCTGATAATGAAAAACTGTTTTTT.

V usage is TRBV27 and J usage is TRBJ1-5, with a weak D call TRBD1 (5 bases). This CDR3 spans 15 amino acids. The V and J ends lost 5 bases and 1 base respectively, with 12 bases between them. Per germline, CDR1 MNHEY and CDR2 SMNVEV (reference sequence). The CDR3 here is CASSISRASNQPQHF. DNA of the CDR3: TGTGCCAGCAGTATCAGCAGGGCGAGCAATCAGCCCCAGCATTTT.

The rearrangement joins TRBV29-1 to TRBJ2-1, with 10 bases aligning to TRBD2. CDR3 length: 13 residues. Germline V CDR1 and CDR2: SQVTM, ANQGSEA. J gave up 3 bases and V 8 bases, and 4 bases lay outside the gene matches. CDR3 region: CSLGTSDYNEQFF. CDR3 coding DNA: TGCAGCCTCGGGACTAGCGACTACAATGAGCAGTTCTTC.

The chain uses TRBV9 and TRBJ2-5; 10 nucleotides match TRBD1. Germline lookup yields CDR1 SGDLS and CDR2 YYNGEE. V was clipped by 3 bases and J by 2 bases; unmatched bases: 7. CDR3 length equals 16 residues. The DNA for the CDR3 is TGTGCCAGCAGCGCCCCGGGACAGGGGTTTCAAGAGACCCAGTACTTC. This translates into CASSAPGQGFQETQYF.

V and J are TRBV2 and TRBJ2-3, with 12 bases aligning to TRBD2. The trim removed 8 bases at V and 3 bases at J, leaving 3 bases unmatched. There are 14 residues in the CDR3. Per germline, CDR1 SNHLY and CDR2 FYNNEI. The CDR3 here is CASQTSGSTDTQYF. For the CDR3, the DNA is TGTGCCAGCCAGACTAGCGGGAGTACAGATACGCAGTATTTT.

The chain has TRBV3-1 and TRBJ2-7, with 7 bases fitting TRBD1. V trimming: 4 bases; J trimming: 6 bases; junction bases outside the gene matches: 9. Per germline, CDR1 LGHDT and CDR2 YNNKEL (reference sequence). This CDR3 is 14 amino acids long. The CDR3 nucleotides read TGTGCCAGCAGCCCCGGACAGGTTACCGCCGAGCAGTACTTC. Translating it yields CASSPGQVTAEQYF.

The chain has TRBV12-3 or TRBV12-4 and TRBJ1-2; no reliable D call. The CDR3 covers 15 residues. Trimming took off 8 bases at V and 2 bases at J, with 18 bases between the two ends. CDR3 loop: CASARRRDTNYGYTF. CDR3 sequence (DNA): TGTGCCAGCGCCCGGCGGAGAGACACCAACTATGGCTACACCTTC.

The V call is TRBV29-1, the J call TRBJ1-1; 7 bases agree with TRBD1. V lost 6 bases and J lost 5; bases outside the gene matches: 12. Germline assignment: CDR1 SQVTM and CDR2 ANQGSEA. The CDR3 consists of 14 residues. DNA for the CDR3: TGCAGCGTCGAACCAGGGGGGAAGGGTACTGAAGCTTTCTTT. As protein: CSVEPGGKGTEAFF.

J is TRBJ2-1 and V is TRBV5-1; 9 bases agree with TRBD2. CDR3 length equals 15 residues. J lost 9 bases, V lost 1 base, and 8 bases had no gene match. Germline CDR1 SGHRS, CDR2 YFSETQ. The CDR3: CASSLNAGGLSEQFF. CDR3 sequence (DNA): TGCGCCAGCAGCTTGAACGCGGGAGGGCTGAGTGAGCAGTTCTTC.

The gene calls are TRBV29-1 and TRBJ2-3; 11 bases line up with TRBD2. CDR1 and CDR2 (germline): SQVTM, ANQGSEA. This CDR3 region has 13 residues. J was trimmed by 5 bases and V by 5 bases; bases with no gene match: 3. CDR3 region: CSVLGLAGDTQYF. The CDR3 region has the DNA TGCAGCGTTCTTGGACTAGCGGGAGATACGCAGTATTTT.

The chain joins TRBV9 to TRBJ1-4; no definite D call. This CDR3 spans 12 amino acids. Germline-derived CDR1 and CDR2 are SGDLS and YYNGEE. V was trimmed by 3 bases and J by 8 bases, leaving 8 bases between them. The CDR3 reads CASSEAGEKLFF. CDR3 nucleotides: TGTGCCAGCAGCGAGGCCGGCGAAAAACTGTTTTTT.

The genes are TRBV21-1 and TRBJ2-3. TRBV21-1 is termed a pseudogene. The CDR3 is 15 residues long. In DNA form, the CDR3 reads TGTGCCAGCAAAACCCTTGAGACTGTGACAGATACGCAGTATTTT. Translating it yields CASKTLETVTDTQYF.

In DNA form, the CDR3 reads TGTGCCAGCAGTTTCGACGGACGCCCCAGTGGCTACACCTTC. Protein: CASSFDGRPSGYTF. The chain joins TRBV28 to TRBJ1-2; no definite D call. Trimming shortened V by 3 bases and J by 7 bases, and 15 bases separated the two germline ends. The germline gives CDR1 MDHEN, CDR2 SYDVKM. The length of the CDR3 is 14 residues.

The chain couples TRBV15 to TRBJ2-6; a weak D match, TRBD1 (5 bases). CDR3 length: 18 residues. Trimming left V 0 bases short and J 0 bases short, with 12 bases between. Germline V lookup: CDR1 LNHNV, CDR2 YYDKDF (reference sequence). The CDR3 reads CATSRDRAVNSGANVLTF. The CDR3 DNA sequence: TGTGCCACCAGCAGAGACAGGGCTGTTAACTCTGGGGCCAACGTCCTGACTTTC.

J is TRBJ2-1 and V is TRBV6-5, with D possibly being TRBD1 or TRBD2 (5 bases each). V was clipped by 4 bases and J by 9 bases, with 22 bases between them. This CDR3 region has 16 residues. The germline V gene has CDR1 MNHEY and CDR2 SVGAGI. The CDR3 reads CASSSIPGPGSSEQFF. In nucleotides, the CDR3 is TGTGCCAGCAGTTCAATCCCGGGACCGGGGAGCAGTGAGCAGTTCTTC.

This chain uses TRBV10-1 with TRBJ2-4, with D possibly matching TRBD2 (5 bases). CDR3 length: 14 residues. Between the trimmed V and J ends, which lost 0 bases and 7 bases, there was a span of 10 bases. The germline gives CDR1 WNHNN, CDR2 SYGVQD (reference sequence). Here the CDR3 reads CASSESTGLNIQYF. The DNA of the CDR3 is TGCGCCAGCAGTGAGTCGACGGGGTTGAACATTCAGTACTTC.

This chain connects TRBV19 to TRBJ1-1, with D unclear. The germline V gene has CDR1 LNHDA and CDR2 SQIVND (reference sequence). The V and J ends lost 2 bases and 0 bases respectively, with 7 bases between them. The CDR3 covers 14 residues. CDR3 in DNA: TGTGCCAGTAGTATACGGGCCGTGAACACTGAAGCTTTCTTT. Translated: CASSIRAVNTEAFF.